This TCR beta chain was captured in a study of T-cell memory formation after mild COVID-19. Study information: Largely donor-specific sequence clusters came from a couple of donors.

This clonotype was observed a handful of times. Its antigen is not identified. The CDR3 loop spans 12 amino acids. Looked up from germline, CDR1 is SQVTM and CDR2 is ANQGSEA. The V and J ends lost 5 bases and 5 bases, in that order; junction bases with no gene match: 2. TCRdb fed the 5' RACE reads into MiXCR, producing one record per CDR3 protein. The table has hundreds of thousands of distinct CDR3 sequences, roughly 22% seen once. Study-wide points: The main location of contracting CD4+ clones was CM and EM, and that of contracting CD8+ clones was EMRA.

This receptor was identified in an adult woman who had mild COVID-19 (a few samples of this study predate the infection). Cell type and time point are not known. The specimen was PBMCs or a T cell subset sorted from them (not recorded which). The J gene is TRBJ2-7, the V gene TRBV29-1; 11 bases agree with TRBD2. This chain's CDR3 is CSVTSGSHEQYF. For the CDR3, the DNA is TGCAGCGTTACTAGCGGGAGCCACGAGCAGTACTTC.